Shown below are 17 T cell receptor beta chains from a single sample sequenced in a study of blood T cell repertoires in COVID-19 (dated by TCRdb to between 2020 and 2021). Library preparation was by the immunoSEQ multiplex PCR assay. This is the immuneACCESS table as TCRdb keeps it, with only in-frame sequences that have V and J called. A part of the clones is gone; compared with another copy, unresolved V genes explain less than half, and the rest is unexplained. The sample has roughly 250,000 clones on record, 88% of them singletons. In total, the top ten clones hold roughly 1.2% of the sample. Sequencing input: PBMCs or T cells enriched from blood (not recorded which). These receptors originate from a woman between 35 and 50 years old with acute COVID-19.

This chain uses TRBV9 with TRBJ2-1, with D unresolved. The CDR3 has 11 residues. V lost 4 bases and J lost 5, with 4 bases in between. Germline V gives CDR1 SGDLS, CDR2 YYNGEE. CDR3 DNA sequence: TGTGCCAGCAGCTCAAACAATGAGCAGTTCTTC. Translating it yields CASSSNNEQFF.

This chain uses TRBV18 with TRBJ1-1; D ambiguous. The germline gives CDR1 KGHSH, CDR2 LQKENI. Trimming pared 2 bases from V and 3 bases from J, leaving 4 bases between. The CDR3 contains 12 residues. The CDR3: CASSPTDTEAFF. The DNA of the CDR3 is TGTGCCAGCTCACCAACAGACACTGAAGCTTTCTTT.

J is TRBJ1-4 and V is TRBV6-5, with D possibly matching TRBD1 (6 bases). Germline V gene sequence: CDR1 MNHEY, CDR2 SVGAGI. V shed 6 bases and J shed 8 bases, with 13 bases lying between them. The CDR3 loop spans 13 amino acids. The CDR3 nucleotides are TGTGCCAGCAGGACCGGACAGATCGAAAAACTGTTTTTT. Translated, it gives CASRTGQIEKLFF.

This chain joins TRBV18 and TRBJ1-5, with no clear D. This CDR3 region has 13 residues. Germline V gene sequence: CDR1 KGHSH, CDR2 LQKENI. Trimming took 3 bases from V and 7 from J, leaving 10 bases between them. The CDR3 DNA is TGTGCCAGCTCACCGGCTCCAGGACAGCCCCAGCATTTT. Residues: CASSPAPGQPQHF.

CDR3 protein: CASRDRVTYGYTF. The CDR3 DNA reads TGTGCCAGCAGAGACAGGGTAACCTATGGCTACACCTTC. The J gene is TRBJ1-2, the V gene TRBV28; TRBD1 aligns across 7 bases. Germline assignment: CDR1 MDHEN and CDR2 SYDVKM. The J segment lost 4 bases and the V segment lost 6 bases, leaving 5 bases of the junction unmatched. The CDR3 loop spans 13 amino acids.

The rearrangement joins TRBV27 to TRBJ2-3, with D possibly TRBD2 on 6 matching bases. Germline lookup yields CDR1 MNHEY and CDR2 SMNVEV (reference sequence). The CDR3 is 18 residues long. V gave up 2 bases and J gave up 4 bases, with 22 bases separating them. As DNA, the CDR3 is TGTGCCAGCAGTTTACGAACGGTAGCGGTTCTAGTTCCAGATACGCAGTATTTT. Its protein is CASSLRTVAVLVPDTQYF.

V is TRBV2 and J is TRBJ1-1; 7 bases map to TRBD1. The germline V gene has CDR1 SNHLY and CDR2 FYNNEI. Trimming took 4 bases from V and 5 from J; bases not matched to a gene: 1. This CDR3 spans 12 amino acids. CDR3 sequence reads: CASSGQGTEAFF. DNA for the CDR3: TGTGCCAGCAGTGGACAGGGTACTGAAGCTTTCTTT. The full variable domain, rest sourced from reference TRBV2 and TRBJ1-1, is EPEVTQTPSHQVTQMGQEVILRCVPISNHLYFYWYRQILGQKVEFLVSFYNNEISEKSEIFDDQFSVERPDGSNFTLKIRSTKLEDSAMYFCASSGQGTEAFFGQGTRLTVV.

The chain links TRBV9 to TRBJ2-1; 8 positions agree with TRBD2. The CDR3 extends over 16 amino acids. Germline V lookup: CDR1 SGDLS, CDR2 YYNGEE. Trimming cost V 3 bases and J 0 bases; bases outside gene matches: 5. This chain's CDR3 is CASSAFSGASYNEQFF. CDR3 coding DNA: TGTGCCAGCAGCGCCTTTAGCGGGGCCTCCTACAATGAGCAGTTCTTC.

CDR3 sequence reads: CAWSQGHGGNEKLFF. The CDR3 DNA reads as TGTGCCTGGAGTCAGGGCCACGGGGGAAATGAAAAACTGTTTTTT. The V gene is TRBV30, the J gene TRBJ1-4; perhaps TRBD1 as D (5 bases). Deletions cut 2 bases from V and 5 bases from J, with 15 bases between. CDR3 length: 15 residues. Germline CDR1 GTSNPN, CDR2 SVGIG (reference sequence).

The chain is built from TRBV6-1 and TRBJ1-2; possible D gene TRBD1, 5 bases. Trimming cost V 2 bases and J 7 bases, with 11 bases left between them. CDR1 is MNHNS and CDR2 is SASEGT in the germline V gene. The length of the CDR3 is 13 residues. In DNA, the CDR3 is TGTGCCAGCAGTGAACCAGGGCTTCGTGGCTACACCTTC. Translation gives CASSEPGLRGYTF.

The CDR3 spells CASSLALGGPTETQYF. The CDR3 coding sequence is TGTGCCAGCAGCTTAGCGCTCGGAGGGCCAACAGAGACCCAGTACTTC. V is TRBV7-9 and J is TRBJ2-5, with a possible D match to TRBD2 (6 bases). The CDR3 spans 16 residues. Per germline, CDR1 SEHNR and CDR2 FQNEAQ (reference sequence). Trimming took 0 bases from V and 4 from J, leaving 15 bases between them.

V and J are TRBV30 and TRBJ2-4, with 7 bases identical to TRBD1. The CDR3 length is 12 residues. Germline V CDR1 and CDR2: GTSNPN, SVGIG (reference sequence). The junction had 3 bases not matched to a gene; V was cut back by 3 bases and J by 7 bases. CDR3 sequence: CAWSLQGNIQYF. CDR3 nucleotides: TGTGCCTGGAGCCTACAGGGGAACATTCAGTACTTC.

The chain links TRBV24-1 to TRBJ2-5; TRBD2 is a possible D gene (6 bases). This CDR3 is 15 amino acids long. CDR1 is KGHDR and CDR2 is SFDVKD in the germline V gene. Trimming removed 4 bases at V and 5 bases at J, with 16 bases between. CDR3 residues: CATSDSRLVGETQYF. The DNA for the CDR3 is TGTGCCACCAGTGACTCGCGACTAGTTGGGGAGACCCAGTACTTC.

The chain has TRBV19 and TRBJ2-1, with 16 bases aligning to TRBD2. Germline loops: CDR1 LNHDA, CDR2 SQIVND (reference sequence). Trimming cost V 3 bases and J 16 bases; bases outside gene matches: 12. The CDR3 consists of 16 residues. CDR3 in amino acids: CASSISGTSGRAPRFF. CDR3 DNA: TGTGCCAGTAGTATCTCCGGGACTAGCGGGAGGGCCCCTCGCTTCTTC.

CDR3 DNA: TGTGCCTGCCGGAGACAGGGGGAAAATGAAGCTTTCTTT. Protein sequence: CACRRQGENEAFF. The V gene is TRBV28, the J gene TRBJ1-1; 9 bases agree with TRBD1. The ends lost 11 bases at V and 7 bases at J; junction bases unmatched: 11. CDR3 length: 13 residues. Per the germline V gene, CDR1 is MDHEN and CDR2 is SYDVKM. The full variable domain, its missing parts supplied by reference TRBV28 and TRBJ1-1, is DVKVTQSSRYLVKRTGEKVFLECVQDMDHENMFWYRQDPGLGLRLIYFSYDVKMKEKGDIPEGYSVSREKKERFSLILESASTNQTSMYLCACRRQGENEAFFGQGTRLTVV.

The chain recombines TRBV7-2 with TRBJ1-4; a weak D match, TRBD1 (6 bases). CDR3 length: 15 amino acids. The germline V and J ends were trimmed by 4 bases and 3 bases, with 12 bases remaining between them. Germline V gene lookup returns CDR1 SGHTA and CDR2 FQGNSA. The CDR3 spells CASSWGGASNEKLFF. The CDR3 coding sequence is TGTGCCAGCAGCTGGGGGGGGGCTTCTAATGAAAAACTGTTTTTT.

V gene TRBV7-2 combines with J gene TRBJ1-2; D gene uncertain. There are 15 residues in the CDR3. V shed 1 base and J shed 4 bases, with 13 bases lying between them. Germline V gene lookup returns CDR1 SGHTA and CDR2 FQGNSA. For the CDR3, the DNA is TGTGCCAGCAGCTTAGGGGCGATAGGTGCCTATGGCTACACCTTC. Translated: CASSLGAIGAYGYTF.